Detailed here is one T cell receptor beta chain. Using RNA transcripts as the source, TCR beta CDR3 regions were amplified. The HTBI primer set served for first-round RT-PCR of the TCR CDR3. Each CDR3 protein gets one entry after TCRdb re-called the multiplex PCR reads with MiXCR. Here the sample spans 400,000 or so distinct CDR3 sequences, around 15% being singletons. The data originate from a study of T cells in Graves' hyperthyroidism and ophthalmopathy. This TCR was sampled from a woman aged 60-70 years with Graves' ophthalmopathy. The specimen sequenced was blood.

For the CDR3, the DNA is TGTGCCAGTAGGAAGGAGATCAGCACAGATACGCAGTATTTT. It codes for CASRKEISTDTQYF. This chain joins TRBV19 and TRBJ2-3; D remains ambiguous. The CDR3 is 14 residues long. Trimming took off 6 bases at V and 0 bases at J, with 10 bases between the two ends. Germline V CDR1 and CDR2: LNHDA, SQIVND (reference sequence).